This entry describes one T cell receptor (beta chain). This sample stems from a study of blood T cell repertoires in COVID-19. V trimming: 3 bases; J trimming: 0 bases; junction bases outside the gene matches: 5. Germline CDR1 and CDR2: LGHDT and YNNKEL (reference sequence). This CDR3 comprises 16 residues. TCRdb keeps only in-frame clones here, not all; method: immunoSEQ multiplex PCR. The profile shows fewer than 350,000 clones, approximately 86% of them singletons. The rearrangement joins TRBV3-1 (or the pseudogene TRBV3-2) to TRBJ2-7; 10 bases agree with TRBD2. The sequenced sample was peripheral blood. The receptor comes from an older woman with COVID-19, enrolled during active disease. Written as DNA, the CDR3 is TGTGCCAGCAGCCACTGGACTAGCGGTACCTCCTACGAGCAGTACTTC. It codes for CASSHWTSGTSYEQYF.